The 18 T cell receptor beta chains below all came from one sample that was sequenced in a study of CD8 T cells in ankylosing spondylitis. The study's findings and limits: Blood from ankylosing spondylitis patients appeared to carry a characteristic roughly 8-variant TCR beta motif.

From the 5' RACE reads, TCRdb called clonotypes with MiXCR, one entry per CDR3 protein. The repertoire holds approximately 540,000 distinct CDR3 sequences, 12% seen once, with nearly 7% in the top ten. These receptors have no identified antigens. The source material was blood, either unsorted or a sorted T cell fraction (not recorded which). Receptors were obtained from a male donor with ankylosing spondylitis.

The chain has TRBV7-9 and TRBJ2-3; 8 positions match TRBD2. Per the germline V gene, CDR1 is SEHNR and CDR2 is FQNEAQ (reference sequence). Losses at the gene ends were 2 bases for V and 14 bases for J; bases not matched to a gene: 6. The CDR3 length is 12 residues. CDR3 in amino acids: CASSLSAGGMYF. As DNA, the CDR3 is TGTGCCAGCAGCTTATCGGCGGGAGGAATGTATTTT. Using reference TRBV7-9 and TRBJ2-3 for the parts outside the CDR3, the full variable domain is DTGVSQNPRHKITKRGQNVTFRCDPISEHNRLYWYRQTLGQGPEFLTYFQNEAQLEKSRLLSDRFSAERPKGSFSTLEIQRTEQGDSAMYLCASSLSAGGMYFGPGTRLTVL.

The V call is TRBV7-2, the J call TRBJ2-5; D tentatively fits TRBD1 or TRBD2 (5 bases each). CDR1 is SGHTA and CDR2 is FQGNSA in the germline V gene. V was shortened by 4 bases and J by 5 bases, with 14 bases between the two germline ends. CDR3 length equals 14 residues. The DNA for the CDR3 is TGTGCCAGCAGCTCGGGGCAAGTGGGTGAGACCCAGTACTTC. This translates into CASSSGQVGETQYF.

This clonotype has ten or more counts. The V call is TRBV7-2, the J call TRBJ2-3, with D uncertain. V was shortened by 0 bases and J by 4 bases, with 14 bases between the two germline ends. Germline assignment: CDR1 SGHTA and CDR2 FQGNSA. This CDR3 is built from 16 residues. CDR3: CASSLALARNPDTQYF. Here the CDR3 DNA reads TGTGCCAGCAGCTTAGCGCTGGCTAGGAACCCAGATACGCAGTATTTT.

The chain combines TRBV6-1 with TRBJ1-5; no reliable D call. This CDR3 has 15 residues. Germline values: CDR1 MNHNS, CDR2 SASEGT. V shed 3 bases and J shed 0 bases, with 9 bases lying between them. This CDR3 reads CASSEMSYSNQPQHF. The CDR3 nucleotides read TGTGCCAGCAGTGAGATGTCCTATAGCAATCAGCCCCAGCATTTT.

This clonotype was seen only a few times. This chain uses TRBV20-1 with TRBJ1-4, with 7 bases identical to TRBD1. Germline lookup yields CDR1 DFQATT and CDR2 SNEGSKA (reference sequence). V lost 6 bases, J lost 7 bases, and 11 bases stayed unmatched. This CDR3 region has 14 residues. The CDR3 nucleotides read TGCAGTGCCCAGAGAGGTGCAGGGGGTGAAAAACTGTTTTTT. Its protein is CSAQRGAGGEKLFF.

The sample holds a few counts of this clonotype. The chain carries TRBV29-1 and TRBJ1-3; D call uncertain. The CDR3 contains 13 residues. Trimming took 4 bases from V and 0 from J, leaving 7 bases between them. Germline V gene sequence: CDR1 SQVTM, CDR2 ANQGSEA. The CDR3: CSVAVFSGNTIYF. The CDR3 DNA is TGCAGCGTTGCGGTTTTCTCTGGAAACACCATATATTTT.

V is TRBV5-1 and J is TRBJ2-2; 13 nucleotides line up with TRBD2. The germline V gene has CDR1 SGHRS and CDR2 YFSETQ. Losses at the gene ends were 6 bases for V and 4 bases for J; bases not matched to a gene: 12. This CDR3 contains 18 residues. The CDR3 DNA reads TGCGCCAGCAAGTCTGGACTAGCGGGAGTTTCGGGCACCGGGGAGCTGTTTTTT. The encoded protein is CASKSGLAGVSGTGELFF.

This clonotype was detected only a few times. This chain joins TRBV24-1 and TRBJ2-1; 11 bases line up with TRBD2. V shed 3 bases and J 0 bases; nucleotides not matched to a gene: 9. The germline V gene has CDR1 KGHDR and CDR2 SFDVKD. This CDR3 has 19 residues. The CDR3 here is CATSDPPTSGISSYNEQFF. In nucleotides, the CDR3 is TGTGCCACCAGTGATCCACCGACTAGCGGGATCAGCTCCTACAATGAGCAGTTCTTC.

This clonotype was counted ten times or more. The rearrangement joins TRBV5-1 to TRBJ1-1, with D perhaps matching TRBD1 (5 bases). V was shortened by 2 bases and J by 0 bases, with 8 bases between the two germline ends. The germline V gene has CDR1 SGHRS and CDR2 YFSETQ. This CDR3 is 14 amino acids long. In DNA form, the CDR3 reads TGCGCCAGCAGCTTCCTAGGGGTGAACACTGAAGCTTTCTTT. It is translated as CASSFLGVNTEAFF.

This clonotype was seen more than once but under ten times. V gene TRBV7-2 combines with J gene TRBJ2-7; 9 bases align to TRBD1. V lost 5 bases to trimming and J lost 4 bases; unmatched junction nucleotides: 3. This CDR3 is 13 amino acids long. Germline CDR1 is SGHTA and CDR2 is FQGNSA. CDR3 nucleotide sequence: TGTGCCAGCAGCCGAGGGACAGGGTACGAGCAGTACGTC. This sequence encodes CASSRGTGYEQYV.

V is TRBV12-3 or TRBV12-4 and J is TRBJ2-2, with 7 bases matching TRBD1. This CDR3 spans 17 amino acids. Trimming cost V 4 bases and J 4 bases; bases outside gene matches: 12. This CDR3 is CASSSQQGISITGELFF. In DNA form, the CDR3 reads TGTGCCAGCAGTTCACAACAGGGGATATCAATCACCGGGGAGCTGTTTTTT.

The V and J genes are TRBV14 and TRBJ2-5, with D possibly TRBD2 on 6 matching bases. Germline CDR1 and CDR2: SGHDN and FVKESK. There are 16 residues in the CDR3. Trimming cost V 0 bases and J 5 bases, with 16 bases left between them. The CDR3 DNA is TGTGCCAGCAGCCAAGAGGCGGGACGCCTCTGGGAGACCCAGTACTTC. It translates to CASSQEAGRLWETQYF.

This clonotype was detected many times. The chain links TRBV29-1 to TRBJ2-1; 8 bases line up with TRBD2. This CDR3 is built from 15 residues. Germline CDR1 reads SQVTM; CDR2 reads ANQGSEA. Trimming removed 6 bases from V and 0 bases from J; junction bases left unmatched: 7. The CDR3 here is CSVPPAGASYNEQFF. As DNA, the CDR3 is TGCAGCGTCCCCCCAGCGGGAGCCTCCTACAATGAGCAGTTCTTC.

This clonotype was found a few times. The V call is TRBV6-1, the J call TRBJ2-7; either TRBD1 or TRBD2 may fit D (5 bases each). This CDR3 is 13 amino acids long. V was shortened by 5 bases and J by 7 bases, with 15 bases between the two germline ends. Germline CDR1 and CDR2: MNHNS and SASEGT. Here the CDR3 DNA reads TGTGCCAGCAGTCGGGTTGGGGGAAATGAGCAGTACGTC. It specifies CASSRVGGNEQYV.

This clonotype appeared a single time. The chain is built from TRBV2 and TRBJ2-3; TRBD1 matches at 9 bases. Germline-derived CDR1 and CDR2 are SNHLY and FYNNEI. After removal of 6 bases from V and 5 bases from J, the junction contained 12 bases not matched to a gene. The CDR3 is 16 residues long. This CDR3 reads CASSNQGQGGGDTQYF. CDR3 sequence (DNA): TGTGCCAGCAGCAACCAGGGACAGGGTGGAGGAGATACGCAGTATTTT.

This chain links TRBV20-1 with TRBJ1-2, with D uncertain. Between the trimmed V and J ends, which lost 7 bases and 3 bases, there was a span of 9 bases. CDR3 length equals 11 residues. The germline V gene has CDR1 DFQATT and CDR2 SNEGSKA (reference sequence). CDR3 residues: CSGERDYGYTF. The CDR3 bases are TGCAGTGGGGAAAGGGACTATGGCTACACCTTC.

The chain is built from TRBV2 and TRBJ2-2; 9 bases are a match to TRBD1. CDR3 length equals 14 residues. The V gene end was trimmed by 6 bases and the J gene end by 4 bases; junction bases not matched to a gene: 3. Germline CDR1 and CDR2: SNHLY and FYNNEI. CDR3 sequence reads: CASRQGALTGELFF. The CDR3 nucleotides read TGTGCCAGCAGACAGGGGGCGCTCACCGGGGAGCTGTTTTTT.

The rearrangement uses TRBV7-9 and TRBJ1-2, with a possible D match to TRBD1 (5 bases). This CDR3 has 12 residues. The germline gives CDR1 SEHNR, CDR2 FQNEAQ (reference sequence). Trimming cost V 7 bases and J 4 bases, with 10 bases left between them. The CDR3 region is CASNDQGYGYTF. CDR3 DNA sequence: TGTGCCAGCAACGACCAGGGCTATGGCTACACCTTC.